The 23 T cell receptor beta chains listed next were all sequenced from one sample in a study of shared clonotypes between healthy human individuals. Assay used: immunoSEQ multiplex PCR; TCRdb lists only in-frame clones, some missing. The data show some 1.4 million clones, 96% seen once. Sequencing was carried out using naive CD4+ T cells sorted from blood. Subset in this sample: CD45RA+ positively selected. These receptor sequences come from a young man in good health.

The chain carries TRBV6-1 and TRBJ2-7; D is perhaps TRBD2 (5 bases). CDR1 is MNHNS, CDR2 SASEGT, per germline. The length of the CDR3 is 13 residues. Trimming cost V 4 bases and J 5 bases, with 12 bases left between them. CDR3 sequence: CASSVGALDEQYF. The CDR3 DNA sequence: TGTGCCAGCAGTGTGGGAGCGTTGGACGAGCAGTACTTC.

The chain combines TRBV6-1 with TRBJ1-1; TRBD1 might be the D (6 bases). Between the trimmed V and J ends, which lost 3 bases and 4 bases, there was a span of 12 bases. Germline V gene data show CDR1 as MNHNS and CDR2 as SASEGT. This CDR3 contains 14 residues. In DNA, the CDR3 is TGTGCCAGCAGTGAGAGGGGGTCGATCACTGAAGCTTTCTTT. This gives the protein CASSERGSITEAFF.

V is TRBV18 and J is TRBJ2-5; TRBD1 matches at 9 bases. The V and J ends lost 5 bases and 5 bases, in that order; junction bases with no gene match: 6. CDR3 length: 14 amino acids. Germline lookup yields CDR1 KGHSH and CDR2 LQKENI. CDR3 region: CASSGTGGKETQYF. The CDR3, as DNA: TGTGCCAGCTCAGGAACAGGGGGCAAGGAGACCCAGTACTTC.

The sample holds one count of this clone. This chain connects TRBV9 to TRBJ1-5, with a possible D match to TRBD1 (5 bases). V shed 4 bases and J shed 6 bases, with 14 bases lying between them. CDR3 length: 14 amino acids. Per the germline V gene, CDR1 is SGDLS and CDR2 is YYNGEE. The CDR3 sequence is CASSRGVGTQPQHF. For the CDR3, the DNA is TGTGCCAGCAGCAGAGGTGTAGGGACTCAGCCCCAGCATTTT. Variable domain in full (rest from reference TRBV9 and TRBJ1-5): DSGVTQTPKHLITATGQRVTLRCSPRSGDLSVYWYQQSLDQGLQFLIQYYNGEERAKGNILERFSAQQFPDLHSELNLSSLELGDSALYFCASSRGVGTQPQHFGDGTRLSIL.

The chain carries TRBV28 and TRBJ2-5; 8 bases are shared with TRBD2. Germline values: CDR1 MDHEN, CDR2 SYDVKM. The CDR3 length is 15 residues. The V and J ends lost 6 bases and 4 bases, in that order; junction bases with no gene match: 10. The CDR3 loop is CASRRSGSSGETQYF. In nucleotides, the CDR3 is TGTGCCAGCAGGCGCAGCGGGAGTTCGGGAGAGACCCAGTACTTC.

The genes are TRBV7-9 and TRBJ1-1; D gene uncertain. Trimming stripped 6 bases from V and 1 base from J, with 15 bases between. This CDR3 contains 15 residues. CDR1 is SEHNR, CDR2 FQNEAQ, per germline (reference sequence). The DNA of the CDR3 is TGTGCCAGCAGAAATGGACGGAGGAGGAACACTGAAGCTTTCTTT. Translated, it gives CASRNGRRRNTEAFF.

The CDR3 region is CASSFSRQGYEQYF. The CDR3 bases are TGTGCCAGCAGCTTCAGTCGACAGGGCTACGAGCAGTACTTC. The J gene is TRBJ2-7, the V gene TRBV7-9; the match to TRBD1 covers 7 bases. Germline values: CDR1 SEHNR, CDR2 FQNEAQ (reference sequence). The CDR3 consists of 14 residues. The V gene end was trimmed by 3 bases and the J gene end by 3 bases; junction bases not matched to a gene: 5.

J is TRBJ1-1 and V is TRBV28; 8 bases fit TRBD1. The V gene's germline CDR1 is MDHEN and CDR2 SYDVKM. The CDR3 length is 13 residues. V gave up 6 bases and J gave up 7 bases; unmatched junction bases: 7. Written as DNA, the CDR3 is TGTGCCAGCAGGTCCAGGGGGCCGCGTGAAGCTTTCTTT. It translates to CASRSRGPREAFF.

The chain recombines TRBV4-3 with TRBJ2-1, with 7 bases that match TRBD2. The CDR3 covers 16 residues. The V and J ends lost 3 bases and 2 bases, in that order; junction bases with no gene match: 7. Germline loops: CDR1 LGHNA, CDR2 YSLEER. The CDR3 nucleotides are TGCGCCAGCAGCCACCGAGCGGGAACCGCCTACAATGAGCAGTTCTTC. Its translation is CASSHRAGTAYNEQFF.

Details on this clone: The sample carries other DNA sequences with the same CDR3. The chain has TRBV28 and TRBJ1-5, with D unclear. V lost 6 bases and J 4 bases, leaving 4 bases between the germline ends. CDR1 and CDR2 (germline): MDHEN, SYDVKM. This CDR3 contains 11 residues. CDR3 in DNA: TGTGCCAGCAGGGGAAATCAGCCCCAGCATTTT. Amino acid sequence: CASRGNQPQHF.

The CDR3 loop is CASSPTPGQSHGGVAKNIQYF. CDR3 nucleotides: TGTGCCAGCAGTCCGACCCCGGGTCAGTCTCACGGAGGGGTAGCCAAAAACATTCAGTACTTC. This chain connects TRBV28 to TRBJ2-4, with a possible D match to TRBD2 (6 bases). The ends were cut back, 5 bases at V and 0 bases at J, with 29 bases in the middle. Germline CDR1 MDHEN, CDR2 SYDVKM. The CDR3 consists of 21 residues. Filled out from reference TRBV28 and TRBJ2-4, the complete variable domain reads DVKVTQSSRYLVKRTGEKVFLECVQDMDHENMFWYRQDPGLGLRLIYFSYDVKMKEKGDIPEGYSVSREKKERFSLILESASTNQTSMYLCASSPTPGQSHGGVAKNIQYFGAGTRLSVL.

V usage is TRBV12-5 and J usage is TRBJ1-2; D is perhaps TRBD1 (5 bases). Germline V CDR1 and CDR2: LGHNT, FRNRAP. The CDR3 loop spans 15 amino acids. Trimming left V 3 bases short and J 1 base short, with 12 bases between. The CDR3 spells CASGFGGRGNYGYTF. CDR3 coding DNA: TGTGCTAGTGGTTTTGGGGGTAGGGGTAACTATGGCTACACCTTC.

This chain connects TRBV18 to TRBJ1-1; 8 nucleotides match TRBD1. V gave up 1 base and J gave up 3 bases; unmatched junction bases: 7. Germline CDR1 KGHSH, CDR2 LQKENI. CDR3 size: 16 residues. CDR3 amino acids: CASSPLSTGEYTEAFF. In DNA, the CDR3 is TGTGCCAGCTCACCACTTTCGACAGGGGAGTACACTGAAGCTTTCTTT.

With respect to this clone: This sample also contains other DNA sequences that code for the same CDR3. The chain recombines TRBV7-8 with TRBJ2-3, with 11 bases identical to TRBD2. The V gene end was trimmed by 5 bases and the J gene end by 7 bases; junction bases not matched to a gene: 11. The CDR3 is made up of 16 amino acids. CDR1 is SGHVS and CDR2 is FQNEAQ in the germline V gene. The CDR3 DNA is TGTGCCAGCAGCATAGATGGGACTAGCGGAGGAAATACGCAGTATTTT. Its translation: CASSIDGTSGGNTQYF.

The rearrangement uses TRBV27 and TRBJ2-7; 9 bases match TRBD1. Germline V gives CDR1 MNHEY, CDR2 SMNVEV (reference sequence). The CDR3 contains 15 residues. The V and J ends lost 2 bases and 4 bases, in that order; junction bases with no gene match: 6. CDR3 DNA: TGTGCCAGCAGTTTAGCCGGGACAGGGCTGTACGAGCAGTACTTC. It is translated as CASSLAGTGLYEQYF.

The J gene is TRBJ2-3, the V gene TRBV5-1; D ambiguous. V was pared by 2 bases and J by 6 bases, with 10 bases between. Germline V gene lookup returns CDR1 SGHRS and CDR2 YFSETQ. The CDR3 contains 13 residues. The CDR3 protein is CASSFETGDTQYF. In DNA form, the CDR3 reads TGCGCCAGCAGCTTTGAGACCGGGGATACGCAGTATTTT.

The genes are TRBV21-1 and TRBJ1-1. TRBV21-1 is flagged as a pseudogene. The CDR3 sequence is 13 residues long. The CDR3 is CASNGRENTEAFF. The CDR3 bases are TGTGCCAGCAACGGAAGGGAGAACACTGAAGCTTTCTTT.

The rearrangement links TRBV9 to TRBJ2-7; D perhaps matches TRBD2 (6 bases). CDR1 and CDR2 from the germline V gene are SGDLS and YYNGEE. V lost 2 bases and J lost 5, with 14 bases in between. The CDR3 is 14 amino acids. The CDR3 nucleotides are TGTGCCAGCAGCGTCGGGACTCCCCTCAACGAGCAGTACTTC. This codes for CASSVGTPLNEQYF.

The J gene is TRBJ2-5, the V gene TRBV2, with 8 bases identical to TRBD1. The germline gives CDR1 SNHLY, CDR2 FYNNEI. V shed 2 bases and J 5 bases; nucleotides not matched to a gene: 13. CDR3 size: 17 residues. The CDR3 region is CASSESGTGGSWETQYF. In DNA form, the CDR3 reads TGTGCCAGCAGTGAATCTGGTACAGGGGGGTCGTGGGAGACCCAGTACTTC.

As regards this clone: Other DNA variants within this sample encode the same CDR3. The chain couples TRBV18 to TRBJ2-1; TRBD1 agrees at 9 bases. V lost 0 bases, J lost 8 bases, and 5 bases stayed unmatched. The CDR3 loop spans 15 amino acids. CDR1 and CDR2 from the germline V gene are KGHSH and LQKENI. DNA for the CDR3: TGTGCCAGCTCACCACCGGGACAGGGTATTGATGAGCAGTTCTTC. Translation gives CASSPPGQGIDEQFF.

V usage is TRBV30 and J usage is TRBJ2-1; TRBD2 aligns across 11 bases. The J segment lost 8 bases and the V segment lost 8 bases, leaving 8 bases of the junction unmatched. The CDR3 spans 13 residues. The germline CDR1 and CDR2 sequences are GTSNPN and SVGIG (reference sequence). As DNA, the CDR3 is TGTGCCACCCCTCTAGCGGGAGGTCATGAGCAGTTCTTC. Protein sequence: CATPLAGGHEQFF.

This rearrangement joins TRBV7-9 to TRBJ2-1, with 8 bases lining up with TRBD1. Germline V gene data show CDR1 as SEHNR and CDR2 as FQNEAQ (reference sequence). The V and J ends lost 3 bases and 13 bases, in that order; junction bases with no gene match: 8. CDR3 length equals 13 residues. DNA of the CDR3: TGTGCCAGCAGCTTCGCCGGACAGGGACCCCAGTTCTTC. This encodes CASSFAGQGPQFF.

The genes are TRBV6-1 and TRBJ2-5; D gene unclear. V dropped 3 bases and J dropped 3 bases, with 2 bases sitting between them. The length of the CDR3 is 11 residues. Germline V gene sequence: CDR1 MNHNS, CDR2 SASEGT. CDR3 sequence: CASSEEETQYF. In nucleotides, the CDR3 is TGTGCCAGCAGTGAGGAAGAGACCCAGTACTTC.